A selection of T cell receptor beta chains follows, all from one sample in a study of blood T cell repertoires in COVID-19. Method: immunoSEQ multiplex PCR; TCRdb's copy keeps in-frame clones and lacks some. The table lists roughly 160,000 clones, 80% to 90% of them singletons. Material: peripheral blood. The receptors stem from a woman in her forties or fifties with COVID-19, enrolled during active disease. The CDR3 runs from the conserved cysteine through the conserved F or W. D genes are given only for firm matches. Some rows have no size entry. The others give once, few or many, or a class for an expanded clone.

.	TRBV18	TRBD1	TRBJ2-2	CASSPNRGNTGELFF	TGTGCCAGCTCACCTAACAGGGGGAACACCGGGGAGCTGTTTTTT
.	TRBV19	.	TRBJ2-3	CASSIASLTGDTQYF	TGTGCCAGTAGTATAGCTAGTTTGACGGGAGATACGCAGTATTTT
.	TRBV4-3	.	TRBJ2-7	CASSQDRAGNEQYF	TGCGCCAGCAGCCAAGACAGGGCAGGCAACGAGCAGTACTTC
.	TRBV14	TRBD1	TRBJ2-2	CASSPRQGWAGELFF	TGTGCCAGCAGCCCGAGACAGGGGTGGGCCGGGGAGCTGTTTTTT
.	TRBV7-3	.	TRBJ1-6	CASSLDLNSPLHF	TGTGCCAGCAGTTTGGACTTAAATTCACCCCTCCACTTT
few	TRBV5-1	.	TRBJ2-1	CASSLSGSYNEQFF	TGCGCCAGCAGCTTATCGGGCTCCTACAATGAGCAGTTCTTC
few	TRBV2	TRBD1	TRBJ1-5	CASSLGQANQPQHF	TGTGCCAGCAGCCTCGGACAGGCTAATCAGCCCCAGCATTTT
.	TRBV28	.	TRBJ2-3	CASSRLNTLSTDTQYF	TGTGCCAGCAGTCGACTAAACACATTGAGCACAGATACGCAGTATTTT
.	TRBV10-3	.	TRBJ2-5	CAIGTGSKGETQYF	TGTGCCATCGGAACCGGGTCAAAGGGGGAGACCCAGTACTTC
.	TRBV6-5	.	TRBJ1-2	CASSAGSANYGYTF	TGTGCCAGCAGCGCCGGGTCCGCTAACTATGGCTACACCTTC
.	TRBV7-3	.	TRBJ2-5	CASSSGETQYF	TGTGCCAGCAGCTCCGGGGAGACCCAGTACTTC
.	TRBV4-2	TRBD2	TRBJ2-5	CASSQGKGGGAETQYF	TGTGCCAGCAGCCAAGGAAAAGGCGGGGGGGCGGAGACCCAGTACTTC
few	TRBV30	TRBD1	TRBJ2-2	CAWAGQGYTGELFF	TGTGCCTGGGCGGGACAGGGTTACACCGGGGAGCTGTTTTTT
.	TRBV6-6	.	TRBJ1-5	CASNLRQLGNQPQHF	TGTGCCAGCAACCTTAGACAGTTAGGAAATCAGCCCCAGCATTTT
.	TRBV5-1	.	TRBJ2-3	CASSLEGTDTQYF	TGCGCCAGCAGCTTGGAGGGGACAGATACGCAGTATTTT
.	TRBV4-2	TRBD1	TRBJ1-2	CASSQESTGEYDGYTF	TGTGCCAGCAGCCAAGAATCGACAGGGGAATATGATGGCTACACCTTC
.	TRBV20-1	TRBD1	TRBJ1-2	CSAQGGDGYTF	TGCAGTGCTCAGGGGGGAGACGGCTACACCTTC
.	TRBV7-6	.	TRBJ1-6	CASSQDRNNSPLHF	TGTGCCAGCAGCCAAGACAGGAATAATTCACCCCTCCACTTT
.	TRBV15	TRBD1	TRBJ1-2	CATSRDPGDSYGYTF	TGTGCCACCAGCAGAGATCCGGGGGACAGTTATGGCTACACCTTC
.	TRBV5-1	.	TRBJ1-1	CASSLAGENTEAFF	TGCGCCAGCAGCTTAGCAGGGGAGAACACTGAAGCTTTCTTT
.	TRBV5-4	.	TRBJ2-7	CASSWGVAGRTYEQYF	TGTGCCAGCAGCTGGGGGGTGGCGGGGCGAACCTACGAGCAGTACTTC
once	TRBV6-6	.	TRBJ2-5	CASSYSPFSSPETQYF	TGTGCCAGCAGTTACTCCCCCTTCTCGAGCCCAGAGACCCAGTACTTC
.	TRBV6-1	.	TRBJ2-1	CASSENPPSYNEQFF	TGTGCCAGCAGTGAAAATCCCCCGTCCTACAATGAGCAGTTCTTC
.	TRBV28	TRBD1	TRBJ2-2	CASSPVLRDRGSTGELFF	TGTGCCAGCAGCCCGGTGCTCCGGGACAGGGGGTCCACCGGGGAGCTGTTTTTT
.	TRBV11-2	TRBD1	TRBJ1-1	CASSLAGQGTWGTEAFF	TGTGCCAGCAGCTTAGCTGGACAGGGGACATGGGGCACTGAAGCTTTCTTT
.	TRBV5-6	TRBD1	TRBJ1-1	CASSPQGQGNTEAFF	TGTGCCAGCAGCCCCCAGGGACAGGGAAACACTGAAGCTTTCTTT
.	TRBV4-1	.	TRBJ1-2	CASSQVGAREGFYGYTF	TGCGCCAGCAGCCAAGTTGGGGCCAGGGAAGGATTCTATGGCTACACCTTC
.	TRBV27	.	TRBJ1-1	CASSFGTPNTEAFF	TGTGCCAGCAGTTTTGGGACTCCGAACACTGAAGCTTTCTTT
.	TRBV6-2/TRBV6-3	TRBD1	TRBJ1-4	CASSYSTGKPRDEEKLFF	TGTGCCAGCAGTTACTCGACAGGGAAACCAAGAGATGAGGAAAAACTGTTTTTT
once	TRBV7-9	TRBD2	TRBJ2-3	CASSLTLAGGTDTQYF	TGTGCCAGCAGCTTAACCCTAGCGGGGGGCACAGATACGCAGTATTTT
.	TRBV5-4	.	TRBJ2-1	CASSLSLREQFF	TGTGCCAGCAGCCTGAGTCTACGTGAGCAGTTCTTC
.	TRBV10-3	TRBD1	TRBJ1-6	CAISERTGLDSPLHF	TGTGCCATCAGTGAAAGGACAGGTCTGGATTCACCCCTCCACTTT
.	TRBV2	.	TRBJ1-5	CASRFRVNSNQPQHF	TGTGCCAGCAGGTTCAGGGTGAATAGCAATCAGCCCCAGCATTTT